The 13 T cell receptor beta chains below were found in one sample sequenced in a study of long-term antiretroviral therapy in people with HIV. At the survey level, the v3.0 immunoSEQ assay was run. This table comes from immunoSEQ multiplex PCR, and its TCRdb copy is limited to in-frame clones, with some not included. This sample has 20,000 to 25,000 clones, with roughly 80% found just once. Material: unsorted PBMCs, obtained 0.2 years after starting antiretroviral therapy. The receptors come from a woman younger than 45 with HIV.

The chain joins TRBV5-4 to TRBJ2-7; 8 positions match TRBD1. Germline trimming cut 2 bases from V and 3 bases from J; bases unmatched to any gene: 13. Germline loops: CDR1 SGHNT, CDR2 YYREEE (reference sequence). The CDR3 runs 17 residues. The CDR3 is CASSFLETGQVDYEQYF. CDR3 nucleotide sequence: TGTGCCAGCAGCTTCCTGGAAACGGGACAGGTTGACTACGAGCAGTACTTC.

V gene TRBV27 combines with J gene TRBJ2-3; the match to TRBD2 covers 14 bases. V gave up 8 bases and J gave up 5 bases; unmatched junction bases: 0. CDR3 length: 13 residues. The V gene's germline CDR1 is MNHEY and CDR2 SMNVEV (reference sequence). For the CDR3, the DNA is TGTGCCAGCGGGACTAGCGGGGGAGATACGCAGTATTTT. Its translation: CASGTSGGDTQYF.

DNA for the CDR3: TGTGCCAGCTCACCACCGTCCGGGGGCGCTTCGGGGGAGACCCAGTACTTC. Residues: CASSPPSGGASGETQYF. The genes are TRBV18 and TRBJ2-5, with D perhaps assigned TRBD1 or TRBD2 (6 bases each). V lost 0 bases to trimming and J lost 5 bases, with 19 bases between them. Per the germline V gene, CDR1 is KGHSH and CDR2 is LQKENI. The CDR3 runs 17 residues.

The chain uses TRBV29-1 and TRBJ1-1; D unclear. CDR1 and CDR2 from the germline V gene are SQVTM and ANQGSEA. V was clipped by 4 bases and J by 0 bases, with 12 bases between them. CDR3 length: 14 amino acids. As DNA, the CDR3 is TGCAGCGTTGCCTATGACCTCATGAACACTGAAGCTTTCTTT. This sequence encodes CSVAYDLMNTEAFF.

The count of this clone is one. The CDR3 protein is CASSTWTDQETQYF. CDR3 DNA: TGTGCCAGCAGCACATGGACAGATCAAGAGACCCAGTACTTC. The V gene is TRBV11-2, the J gene TRBJ2-5; possibly TRBD1 for D (6 bases). The V end lost 5 bases, the J end lost 2 bases, and 12 bases lay between the germline ends. This CDR3 contains 14 residues. CDR1 is SGHAT and CDR2 is FQNNGV in the germline V gene.

The rearrangement links TRBV13 to TRBJ1-1; no definite D call. Germline V gene data show CDR1 as PRHDT and CDR2 as FYEKMQ (reference sequence). The CDR3 runs 14 residues. V was shortened by 3 bases and J by 3 bases, with 11 bases between the two germline ends. In DNA, the CDR3 is TGTGCCAGCAGCTTGGGGTTTGGGGACACTGAAGCTTTCTTT. Amino acid sequence: CASSLGFGDTEAFF.

J is TRBJ1-1 and V is TRBV30; weak D call: TRBD1 (5 bases). Germline V gene data show CDR1 as GTSNPN and CDR2 as SVGIG (reference sequence). The CDR3 covers 16 residues. V was pared by 3 bases and J by 1 base, with 18 bases between. The CDR3 bases are TGTGCCTGGAGCCCGGGACCCCTACTCACGAACACTGAAGCTTTCTTT. The encoded protein is CAWSPGPLLTNTEAFF.

This clone was recorded only once. The chain uses TRBV5-4 and TRBJ2-7, with 7 bases that match TRBD1. Germline lookup yields CDR1 SGHNT and CDR2 YYREEE (reference sequence). V dropped 4 bases and J dropped 5; count of bases not matched to a gene: 12. This CDR3 is built from 15 residues. The CDR3 coding sequence is TGTGCCAGCAGCCCGGGTCGGACAGGTGGGGACGAGCAGTACTTC. Translated: CASSPGRTGGDEQYF.

The chain has TRBV7-6 and TRBJ2-5, with D possibly being TRBD1 or TRBD2 (5 bases each). V lost 4 bases and J lost 5, with 14 bases in between. CDR3 size: 14 residues. Germline CDR1 is SGHVS and CDR2 is FNYEAQ. The CDR3 here is CASSSWDRRETQYF. CDR3 nucleotides: TGTGCCAGCAGCTCTTGGGACCGCCGGGAGACCCAGTACTTC.

This rearrangement joins TRBV19 to TRBJ2-5, with 10 nucleotides matching TRBD1. The CDR3 consists of 13 residues. V gave up 6 bases and J gave up 7 bases; unmatched junction bases: 5. Germline loops: CDR1 LNHDA, CDR2 SQIVND (reference sequence). The CDR3 reads CASSDRGLGTQYF. The CDR3 bases are TGTGCCAGTAGCGACAGGGGGCTGGGGACCCAGTACTTC.

The V and J genes are TRBV5-5 and TRBJ1-2, with unresolved D. The CDR3 loop spans 12 amino acids. Trimming pared 0 bases from V and 6 bases from J, leaving 6 bases between. CDR1 and CDR2 (germline): SGHKS, YYEKEE (reference sequence). The CDR3: CASSLAADGYTF. DNA of the CDR3: TGTGCCAGCAGCTTGGCGGCAGATGGCTACACCTTC.

The J gene is TRBJ1-1, the V gene TRBV12-5; D remains ambiguous. CDR3 length equals 13 residues. Trimming took off 2 bases at V and 1 base at J, with 5 bases between the two ends. CDR1 and CDR2 from the germline V gene are LGHNT and FRNRAP. CDR3 nucleotide sequence: TGTGCTAGTGGTTTGCCCCAGAACACTGAAGCTTTCTTT. Protein sequence: CASGLPQNTEAFF.

The genes are TRBV30 and TRBJ2-2, with D perhaps matching TRBD2 (5 bases). The CDR3 runs 15 residues. The V end lost 0 bases, the J end lost 2 bases, and 10 bases lay between the germline ends. Germline V gene sequence: CDR1 GTSNPN, CDR2 SVGIG (reference sequence). The CDR3 DNA follows: TGTGCCTGGAGTGTACCGGGGAGAAACACCGGGGAGCTGTTTTTT. This codes for CAWSVPGRNTGELFF.